Listed below are T cell receptor beta chains from one sample, sequenced in a study of beta chain features in type 1 diabetes. Clones were sequenced by immunoSEQ multiplex PCR, and TCRdb holds only the in-frame ones, with some missing. Of 60,000 or so clones listed, around 56% are singletons. The sequencing input was Tregs from blood. The receptors derive from a middle-aged woman with type 1 diabetes. Each CDR3 is given with its conserved first and last residue. D genes are given only for firm matches. Size is stated for part of the rows, as once, few or many counts, or as a class when the clone is expanded.

NA | TRBJ1-6 | TRBV4-3 | NA | TGCGCCAGCAGCCGAAGAACCGGTAGCTCCTATAATTCACCCCTCCACTTT | CASSRRTGSSYNSPLHF
NA | TRBJ2-1 | TRBV7-2 | NA | TGTGCCAGCAGCTTAGCGAGGGTCCCCTACAATGAGCAGTTCTTC | CASSLARVPYNEQFF
NA | TRBJ1-5 | TRBV28 | TRBD1 | TGTGCCAGCAGTTTAATAGGGCAGGGGGACCAGCCCCAGCATTTT | CASSLIGQGDQPQHF
NA | TRBJ1-1 | TRBV18 | NA | TGTGCCAGCTCACCAAATGTCATCGCGGTTATGAACACTGAAGCTTTCTTT | CASSPNVIAVMNTEAFF
NA | TRBJ2-5 | TRBV6-1 | NA | TGTGCCAGCAGTGAAGAAACAGGGCAGGGAGAGACCCAGTACTTC | CASSEETGQGETQYF
NA | TRBJ2-5 | TRBV5-1 | NA | TGCGCCAGCAGCCCTCGACAGGCCAAAGAGACCCAGTACTTC | CASSPRQAKETQYF
few | TRBJ2-5 | TRBV30 | NA | TGTGCCTGGAGGCCCGGAGAGACCCAGTACTTC | CAWRPGETQYF
NA | TRBJ2-2 | TRBV15 | NA | TGTGCCACCAGCAGAGACCGGGGGAACACCGGGGAGCTGTTTTTT | CATSRDRGNTGELFF
NA | TRBJ2-7 | TRBV19 | NA | TGTGCCAGTAGCCGACAGGCCCTCTCCTACGAGCAGTACTTC | CASSRQALSYEQYF
NA | TRBJ2-1 | TRBV20-1 | TRBD1 | TGCAGTGCTATCCCAGGGGGCGAGCAGTTCTTC | CSAIPGGEQFF
NA | TRBJ1-2 | TRBV30 | TRBD1 | TGTGCCTGGAACCCCGGACAGGGTGACTACACCTTC | CAWNPGQGDYTF
once | TRBJ1-1 | TRBV6-1 | NA | TGTGCCAGCAGTCTGTACACCTTGAACACTGAAGCTTTCTTT | CASSLYTLNTEAFF
once | TRBJ1-5 | TRBV7-9 | NA | TGTGCCAGCAGCTTTGGACAGCACAATCAGCCCCAGCATTTT | CASSFGQHNQPQHF
NA | TRBJ2-7 | TRBV7-2 | TRBD2 | TGTGCCAGCAGCGTCGGGAGGACTAGCGCGTACGAGCAGTACTTC | CASSVGRTSAYEQYF
NA | TRBJ2-5 | TRBV7-2 | NA | TGTGCCAGCAGCCTACTAACAGGACCCCAAGAGACCCAGTACTTC | CASSLLTGPQETQYF
NA | TRBJ2-3 | TRBV28 | TRBD2 | TGTGCCAGCAGCCCCTATAGCGGGAGCGGCACAGATACGCAGTATTTT | CASSPYSGSGTDTQYF
few | TRBJ1-4 | TRBV28 | TRBD1 | TGTGCCAGCAGCCCGACAGGGCCGGGCGGTGAAAAACTGTTTTTT | CASSPTGPGGEKLFF
few | TRBJ2-3 | TRBV6-6 | TRBD2 | TGTGCCACGCGGGAGGGTGGGACAGATACGCAGTATTTT | CATREGGTDTQYF
NA | TRBJ1-2 | TRBV29-1 | NA | TGCAGCGGGGGAGGGTCCTATGGCTACACCTTC | CSGGGSYGYTF
few | TRBJ1-2 | TRBV27 | NA | TGTGCCAGCAGTTTATCCCCGGCTAACTATGGCTACACCTTC | CASSLSPANYGYTF
NA | TRBJ1-1 | TRBV2 | TRBD1 | TGTGCCAGCCTACCTGACAGGGACACTGAAGCTTTCTTT | CASLPDRDTEAFF
NA | TRBJ2-5 | TRBV5-4 | TRBD1 | TGTGCCAGCAGCTTAGTCAGGGGGACGGAGACCCAGTACTTC | CASSLVRGTETQYF
NA | TRBJ2-5 | TRBV18 | TRBD1 | TGTGCCAGCTCACCTCCGACAGGGGTAGGGCAAGAGACCCAGTACTTC | CASSPPTGVGQETQYF
few | TRBJ2-4 | TRBV18 | TRBD2 | TGTGCCAGCTCACCACTCCAGACTAGCGGTCTAGCCAAAAACATTCAGTACTTC | CASSPLQTSGLAKNIQYF
once | TRBJ1-2 | TRBV15 | NA | TGTGCCACCAGCAGAGATAAAGTCGGTGGCTACACCTTC | CATSRDKVGGYTF
NA | TRBJ1-1 | TRBV6-5 | NA | TGTGCCAGCAGTGAAGTTTGGGGGGGGACTGAAGCTTTCTTT | CASSEVWGGTEAFF
NA | TRBJ2-7 | TRBV27 | NA | TGTGCCAGCAGGGGGGGTGGGGTTGAGCAGTACTTC | CASRGGGVEQYF
NA | TRBJ2-7 | TRBV5-1 | NA | TGCGCCAGCCGGCGGGGAACCTACGAGCAGTACTTC | CASRRGTYEQYF
NA | TRBJ1-2 | TRBV28 | TRBD1 | TGTGCCAGCAGTGCGGGACAGATTTATGGCTACACCTTC | CASSAGQIYGYTF
NA | TRBJ2-2 | TRBV7-3 | TRBD2 | TGTGCCAGCAGCCCTCTGGGCGGGAGCGCCGGGGAGCTGTTTTTT | CASSPLGGSAGELFF
NA | TRBJ1-1 | TRBV6-5 | NA | TGTGCCAGCAGTTACTCCGCGGGTTTTGGGGCTGAAGCTTTCTTT | CASSYSAGFGAEAFF
NA | TRBJ2-3 | TRBV4-3 | TRBD1 | TGCGCCAGCAGCCAAGATCGGGACAGGGGCCATAGCACAGATACGCAGTATTTT | CASSQDRDRGHSTDTQYF
few | TRBJ2-1 | TRBV28 | NA | TGTGCCAGCAGTTCCCAACAGATGAATGAGCAGTTCTTC | CASSSQQMNEQFF
NA | TRBJ1-3 | TRBV6-1 | NA | TGTGCCAGCAGTTGGCAGGGGCCTGATGGAAACACCATATATTTT | CASSWQGPDGNTIYF
NA | TRBJ2-1 | TRBV7-9 | NA | TGTGCCAGCAGGCTGCACTATGAGCAGTTCTTC | CASRLHYEQFF
NA | TRBJ2-2 | TRBV7-2 | TRBD2 | TGTGCCAGCAGCTTAGGTCTAGCGGAAAACACCGGGGAGCTGTTTTTT | CASSLGLAENTGELFF
few | TRBJ1-1 | TRBV27 | NA | TGTGCCAGCAGGCAACGGACAGACCTCGGGACTGAAGCTTTCTTT | CASRQRTDLGTEAFF
NA | TRBJ2-1 | TRBV5-1 | TRBD2 | TGCGCCAGCAGCCTCAGGGCTAGCGGGACCCAATATGAGCAGTTCTTC | CASSLRASGTQYEQFF
NA | TRBJ2-5 | TRBV28 | NA | TGTGCCAGCAGTTTCCAGCTCGTGACAGTCGAGACCCAGTACTTC | CASSFQLVTVETQYF
NA | TRBJ1-2 | TRBV7-8 | NA | TGTGCCAGCAGCCTTTCGTTAGCCGGCTACACCTTC | CASSLSLAGYTF
NA | TRBJ2-2 | TRBV4-2 | NA | TGTGCCAGCAGCCCGAGGTGGGGGACAACGAACACCGGGGAGCTGTTTTTT | CASSPRWGTTNTGELFF
NA | TRBJ1-2 | TRBV7-2 | TRBD1 | TGTGCCAGCAGCACACGACAGGGTTCGGACTATGGCTACACCTTC | CASSTRQGSDYGYTF